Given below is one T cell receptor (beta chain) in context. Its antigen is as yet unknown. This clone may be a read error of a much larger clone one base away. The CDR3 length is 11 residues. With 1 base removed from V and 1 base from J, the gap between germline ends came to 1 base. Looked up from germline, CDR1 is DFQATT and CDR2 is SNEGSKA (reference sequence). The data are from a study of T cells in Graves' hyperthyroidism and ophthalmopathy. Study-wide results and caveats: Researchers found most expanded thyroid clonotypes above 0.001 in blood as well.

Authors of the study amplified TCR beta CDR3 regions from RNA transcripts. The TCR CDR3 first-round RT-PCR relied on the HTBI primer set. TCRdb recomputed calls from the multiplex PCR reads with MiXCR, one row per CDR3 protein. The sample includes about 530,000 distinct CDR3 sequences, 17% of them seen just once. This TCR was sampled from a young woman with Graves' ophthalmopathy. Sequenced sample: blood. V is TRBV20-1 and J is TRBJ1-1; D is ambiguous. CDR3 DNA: TGCAGTGCTAGAGCGAACACTGAAGCTTTCTTT. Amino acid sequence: CSARANTEAFF.